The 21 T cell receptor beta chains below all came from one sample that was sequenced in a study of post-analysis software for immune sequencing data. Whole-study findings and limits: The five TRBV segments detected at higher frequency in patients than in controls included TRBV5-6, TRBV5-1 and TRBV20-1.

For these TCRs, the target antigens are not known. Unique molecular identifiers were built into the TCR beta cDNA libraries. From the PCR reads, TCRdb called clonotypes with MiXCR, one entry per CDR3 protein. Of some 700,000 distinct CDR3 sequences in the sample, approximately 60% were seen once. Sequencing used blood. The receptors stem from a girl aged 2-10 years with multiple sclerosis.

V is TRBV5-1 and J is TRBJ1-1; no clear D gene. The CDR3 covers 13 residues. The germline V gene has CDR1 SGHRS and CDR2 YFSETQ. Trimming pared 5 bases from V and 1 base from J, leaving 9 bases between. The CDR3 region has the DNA TGCGCCAGCAGTGGGGTCGCGAACACTGAAGCTTTCTTT. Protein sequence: CASSGVANTEAFF.

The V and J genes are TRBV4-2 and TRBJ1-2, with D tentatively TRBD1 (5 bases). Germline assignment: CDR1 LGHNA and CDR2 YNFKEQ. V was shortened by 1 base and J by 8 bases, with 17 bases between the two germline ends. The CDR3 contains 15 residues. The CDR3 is CASSQGNGQGGGYTF. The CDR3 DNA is TGTGCCAGCAGCCAAGGTAACGGCCAGGGTGGAGGCTACACCTTC.

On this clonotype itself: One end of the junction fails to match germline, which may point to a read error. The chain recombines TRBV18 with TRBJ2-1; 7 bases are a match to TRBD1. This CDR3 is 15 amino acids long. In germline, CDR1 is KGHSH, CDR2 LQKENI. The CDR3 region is CVSSPKGRGFNEQFF. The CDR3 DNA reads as TGTGTCAGCTCACCAAAGGGCAGGGGGTTCAATGAGCAGTTCTTC.

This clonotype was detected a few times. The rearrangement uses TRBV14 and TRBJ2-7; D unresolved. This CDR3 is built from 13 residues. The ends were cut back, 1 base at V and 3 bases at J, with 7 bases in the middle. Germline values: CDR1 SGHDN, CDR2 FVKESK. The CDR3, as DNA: TGTGCCAGCAGCCAAGGACCTCTCTACGAGCAGTACTTC. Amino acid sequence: CASSQGPLYEQYF.

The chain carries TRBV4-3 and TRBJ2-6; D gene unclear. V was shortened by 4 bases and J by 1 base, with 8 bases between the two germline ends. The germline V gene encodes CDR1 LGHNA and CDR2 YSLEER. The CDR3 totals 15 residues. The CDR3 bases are TGCGCCAGCAGCCCCCAGAATTCTGGGGCCAACGTCCTGACTTTC. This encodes CASSPQNSGANVLTF.

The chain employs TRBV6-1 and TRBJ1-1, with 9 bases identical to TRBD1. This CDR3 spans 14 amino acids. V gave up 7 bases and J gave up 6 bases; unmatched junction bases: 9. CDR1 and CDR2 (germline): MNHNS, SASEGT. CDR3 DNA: TGTGCCAGCACTAACAGGGGGCTTGACGCTGAAGCTTTCTTT. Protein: CASTNRGLDAEAFF.

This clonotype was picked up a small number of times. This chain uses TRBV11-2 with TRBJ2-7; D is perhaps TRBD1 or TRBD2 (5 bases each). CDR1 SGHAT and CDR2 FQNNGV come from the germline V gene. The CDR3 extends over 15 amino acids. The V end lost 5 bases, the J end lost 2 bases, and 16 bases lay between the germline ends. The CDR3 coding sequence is TGTGCCAGCAGCCCCCCGAGGGGACCCCCCTACGAGCAGTACTTC. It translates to CASSPPRGPPYEQYF.

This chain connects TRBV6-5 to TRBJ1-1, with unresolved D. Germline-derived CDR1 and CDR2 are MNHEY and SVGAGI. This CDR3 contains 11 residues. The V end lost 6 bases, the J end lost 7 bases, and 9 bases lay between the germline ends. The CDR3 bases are TGTGCCAGCAGGAGCCCACTTGAAGCTTTCTTT. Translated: CASRSPLEAFF.

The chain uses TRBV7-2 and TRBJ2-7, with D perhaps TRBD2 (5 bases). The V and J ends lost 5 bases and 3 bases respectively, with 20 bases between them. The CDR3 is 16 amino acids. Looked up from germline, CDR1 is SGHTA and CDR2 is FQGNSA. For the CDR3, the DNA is TGTGCCAGCAGCCCGCACTCTAGCCTTTCTATCTACGAGCAGTACTTC. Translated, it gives CASSPHSSLSIYEQYF.

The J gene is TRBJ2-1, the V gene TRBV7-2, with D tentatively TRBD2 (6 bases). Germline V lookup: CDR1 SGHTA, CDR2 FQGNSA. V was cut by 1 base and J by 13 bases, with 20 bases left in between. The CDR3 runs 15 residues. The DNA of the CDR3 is TGTGCCAGCAGCTTAGGTCAGACTCGGAGGGAGACCCAGTTCTTC. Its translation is CASSLGQTRRETQFF.

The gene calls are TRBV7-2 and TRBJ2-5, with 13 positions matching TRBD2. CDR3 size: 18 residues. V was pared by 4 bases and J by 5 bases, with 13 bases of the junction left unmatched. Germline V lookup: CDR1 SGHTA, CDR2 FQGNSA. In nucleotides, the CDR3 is TGTGCCAGCAGCTCTGTCCTACTAGCGGGGGGGCCTTTGGAGACCCAGTACTTC. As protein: CASSSVLLAGGPLETQYF.

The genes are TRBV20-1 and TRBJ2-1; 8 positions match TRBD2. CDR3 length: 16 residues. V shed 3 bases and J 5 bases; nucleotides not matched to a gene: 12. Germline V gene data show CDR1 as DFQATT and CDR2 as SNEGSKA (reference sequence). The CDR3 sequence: CSASSPPSGFNNEQFF. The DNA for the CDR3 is TGCAGTGCTAGTTCCCCTCCTAGCGGGTTTAACAATGAGCAGTTCTTC.

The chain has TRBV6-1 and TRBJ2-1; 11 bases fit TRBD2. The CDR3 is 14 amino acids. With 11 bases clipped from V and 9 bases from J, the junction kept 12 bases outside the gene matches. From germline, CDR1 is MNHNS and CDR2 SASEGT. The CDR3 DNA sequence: TGTGCCGCAAAACTAGCGGGAGAAAGGAGTGAGCAGTTCTTC. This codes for CAAKLAGERSEQFF.

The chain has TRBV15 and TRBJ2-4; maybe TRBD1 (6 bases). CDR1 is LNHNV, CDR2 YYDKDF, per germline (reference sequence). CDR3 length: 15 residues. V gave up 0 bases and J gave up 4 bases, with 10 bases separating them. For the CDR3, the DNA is TGTGCCACCAGCAGAGAGGCGAGGGGGAAAAACATTCAGTACTTC. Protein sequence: CATSREARGKNIQYF.

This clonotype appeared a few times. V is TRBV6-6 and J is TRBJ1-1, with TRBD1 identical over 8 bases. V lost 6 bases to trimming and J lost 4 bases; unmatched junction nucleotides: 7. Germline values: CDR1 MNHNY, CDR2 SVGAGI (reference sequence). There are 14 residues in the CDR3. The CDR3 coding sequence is TGTGCCAGCAGCCGGACAGGGCTGGCCACTGAAGCTTTCTTT. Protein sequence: CASSRTGLATEAFF.

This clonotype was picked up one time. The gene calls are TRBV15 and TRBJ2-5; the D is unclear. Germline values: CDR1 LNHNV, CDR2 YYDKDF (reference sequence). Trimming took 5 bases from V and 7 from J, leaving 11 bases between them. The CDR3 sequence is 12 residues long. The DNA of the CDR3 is TGTGCCACCAGCGCCCGCGACGGGACCCAGTACTTC. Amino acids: CATSARDGTQYF.

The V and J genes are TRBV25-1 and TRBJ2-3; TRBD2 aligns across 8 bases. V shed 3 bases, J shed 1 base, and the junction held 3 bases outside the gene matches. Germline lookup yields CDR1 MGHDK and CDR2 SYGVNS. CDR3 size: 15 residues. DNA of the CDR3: TGTGCCAGCAGTGACCCGACTAGCGGCACAGATACGCAGTATTTT. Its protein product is CASSDPTSGTDTQYF.

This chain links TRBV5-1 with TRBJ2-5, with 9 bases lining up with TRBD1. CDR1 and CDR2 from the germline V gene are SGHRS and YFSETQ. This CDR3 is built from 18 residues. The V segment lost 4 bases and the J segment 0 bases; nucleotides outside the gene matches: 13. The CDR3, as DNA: TGCGCCAGCAGCCTTGGGGCCCCCGGGACAGGGAACCAAGAGACCCAGTACTTC. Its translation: CASSLGAPGTGNQETQYF.

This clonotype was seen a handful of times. The CDR3 sequence: CASSSPGSDTQYF. The CDR3 DNA is TGTGCCAGCAGCTCCCCAGGGTCAGATACGCAGTATTTT. The rearrangement joins TRBV7-9 to TRBJ2-3; D is possibly TRBD1 (5 bases). CDR1 is SEHNR, CDR2 FQNEAQ, per germline (reference sequence). With 4 bases removed from V and 4 bases from J, the gap between germline ends came to 9 bases. This CDR3 region has 13 residues.

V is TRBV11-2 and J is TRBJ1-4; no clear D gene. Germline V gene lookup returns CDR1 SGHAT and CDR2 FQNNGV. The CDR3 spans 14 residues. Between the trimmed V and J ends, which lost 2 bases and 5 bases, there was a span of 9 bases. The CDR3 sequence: CASSLIGPNEKLFF. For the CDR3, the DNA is TGTGCCAGCAGCTTAATCGGTCCCAATGAAAAACTGTTTTTT.

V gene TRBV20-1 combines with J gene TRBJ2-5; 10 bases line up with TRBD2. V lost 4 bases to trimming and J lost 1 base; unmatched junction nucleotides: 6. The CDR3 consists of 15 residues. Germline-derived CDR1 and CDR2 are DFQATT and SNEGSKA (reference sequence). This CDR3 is CSANFLAGVQETQYF. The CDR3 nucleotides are TGCAGTGCTAATTTCCTAGCGGGAGTCCAAGAGACCCAGTACTTC.